This record concerns one TCR beta chain sequence. This specimen comes from a study of cytomegalovirus exposure and HLA in healthy donors. The CDR3 has 16 residues. Germline CDR1 LNHNV, CDR2 YYDKDF (reference sequence). V shed 1 base, J shed 5 bases, and the junction held 8 bases outside the gene matches. The PCR employed 60 Vbeta primers together with 13 Jbeta primers. The data were produced by immunoSEQ multiplex PCR, yet TCRdb's version contains in-frame clones alone and is incomplete. This table holds 160,000 or so clones, over 70% found once. The source of this sequence is a woman aged 45-60 years in good health and CMV-seronegative. The sequenced sample was PBMCs. The rearrangement links TRBV15 to TRBJ2-1; 7 bases match TRBD2. DNA for the CDR3: TGTGCCACCAGCAGAGCGTTGGCTAGCGGCCACAATGAGCAGTTCTTC. Encoded protein: CATSRALASGHNEQFF. The variable domain in full, completed from reference TRBV15 and TRBJ2-1, reads DAMVIQNPRYQVTQFGKPVTLSCSQTLNHNVMYWYQQKSSQAPKLLFHYYDKDFNNEADTPDNFQSRRPNTSFCFLDIRSPGLGDTAMYLCATSRALASGHNEQFFGPGTRLTVL.